This T cell receptor beta chain was obtained from a study of blood T cell repertoires in COVID-19. Overall study: Sources were T cells, B-cell-depleted T cells, or PBMCs; the material itself was cDNA or gDNA.

Recovered Cohort 3 donors showed two negative PCRs, clearance, or symptom resolution. Clones were sequenced by immunoSEQ multiplex PCR, and TCRdb holds only the in-frame ones, with some missing. The data hold 150,000 to 200,000 clones, with around 91% observed a single time. The TCR originated in a woman younger than 35 who had recovered from COVID-19. The sample consisted of PBMCs or T cells enriched from blood (not recorded which).

The CDR3 loop is CSVRGASGRGNEQFF. The CDR3 DNA follows: TGCAGCGTTCGGGGGGCTAGCGGGAGAGGCAATGAGCAGTTCTTC. V usage is TRBV29-1 and J usage is TRBJ2-1; TRBD2 aligns across 10 bases. With V trimmed by 5 bases and J by 6 bases, 10 bases remained unmatched. Germline-derived CDR1 and CDR2 are SQVTM and ANQGSEA. CDR3 length: 15 residues.